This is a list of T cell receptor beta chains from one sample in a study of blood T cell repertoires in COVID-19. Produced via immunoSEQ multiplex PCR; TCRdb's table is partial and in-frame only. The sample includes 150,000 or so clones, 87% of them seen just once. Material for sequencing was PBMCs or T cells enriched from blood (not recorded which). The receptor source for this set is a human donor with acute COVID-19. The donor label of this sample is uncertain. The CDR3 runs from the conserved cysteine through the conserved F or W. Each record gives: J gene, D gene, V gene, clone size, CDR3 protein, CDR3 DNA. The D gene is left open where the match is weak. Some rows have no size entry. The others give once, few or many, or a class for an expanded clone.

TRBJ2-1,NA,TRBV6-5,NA,CASTRNGVDEQFF,TGTGCCAGTACCCGAAACGGGGTAGATGAGCAGTTCTTC
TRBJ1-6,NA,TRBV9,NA,CASSVGPRQLNSPLHF,TGTGCCAGCAGCGTAGGGCCCCGACAGCTCAATTCACCCCTCCACTTT
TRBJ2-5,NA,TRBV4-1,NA,CASSQDMGLIEETQYF,TGCGCCAGCAGCCAAGATATGGGGCTTATAGAAGAGACCCAGTACTTC
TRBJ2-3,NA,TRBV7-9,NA,CASSLSQAGDTQYF,TGTGCCAGCAGCTTATCCCAGGCGGGCGATACGCAGTATTTT
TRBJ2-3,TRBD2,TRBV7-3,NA,CASSLTRGDTQYF,TGTGCCAGCAGCTTAACGCGGGGGGATACGCAGTATTTT
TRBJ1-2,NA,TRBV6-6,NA,CASSYSPLDRSYGYTF,TGTGCCAGCAGTTACTCCCCTCTAGACAGGAGCTATGGCTACACCTTC
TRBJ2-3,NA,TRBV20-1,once,CSAPGEDTQYF,TGCAGTGCACCGGGGGAGGATACGCAGTATTTT
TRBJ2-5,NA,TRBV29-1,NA,CSGHGDQETQYF,TGCAGCGGACACGGGGACCAAGAGACCCAGTACTTC
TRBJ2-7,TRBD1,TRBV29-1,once,CSVVGTGNYEQYF,TGCAGCGTTGTGGGGACAGGTAACTACGAGCAGTACTTC
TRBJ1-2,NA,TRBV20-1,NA,CSAREEGRYTF,TGCAGTGCTAGAGAGGAGGGACGCTACACCTTC
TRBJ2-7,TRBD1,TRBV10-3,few,CAIWDSPSSYEQYF,TGTGCCATCTGGGACAGCCCGAGCTCCTACGAGCAGTACTTC
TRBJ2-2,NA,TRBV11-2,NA,CASSFLSSVNTGELFF,TGTGCCAGCAGCTTTCTCTCGTCTGTTAACACCGGGGAGCTGTTTTTT
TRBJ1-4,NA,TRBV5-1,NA,CASSFDSRRTRGEKLFF,TGCGCCAGCAGCTTCGACAGCAGGAGAACTAGGGGGGAAAAACTGTTTTTT
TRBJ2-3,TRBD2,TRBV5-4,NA,CASSLGEGPSTDTQYF,TGTGCCAGCAGCTTGGGGGAGGGACCCAGCACAGATACGCAGTATTTT
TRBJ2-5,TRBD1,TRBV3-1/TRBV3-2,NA,CASSQDLTQGLETQYF,TGTGCCAGCAGCCAAGACCTTACACAGGGGCTAGAGACCCAGTACTTC
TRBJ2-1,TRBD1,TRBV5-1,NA,CASSPPRDSFNEQFF,TGCGCCAGCAGCCCTCCTCGGGACAGTTTCAATGAGCAGTTCTTC
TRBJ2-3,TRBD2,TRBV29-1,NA,CSVGLAGGVNTQYF,TGCAGCGTTGGACTAGCGGGGGGTGTAAATACGCAGTATTTT
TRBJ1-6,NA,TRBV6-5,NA,CASSYSGLLNSPLHF,TGTGCCAGCAGTTATTCGGGACTTCTAAATTCACCCCTCCACTTT
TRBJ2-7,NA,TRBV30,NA,CACQAGPPMGEQYF,TGTGCCTGCCAGGCGGGACCTCCTATGGGCGAGCAGTACTTC
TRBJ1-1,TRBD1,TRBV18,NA,CASSHPTGEGAEAFF,TGTGCCAGCTCACATCCGACAGGGGAAGGGGCTGAAGCTTTCTTT
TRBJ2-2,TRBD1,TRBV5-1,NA,CASSLGTGHTGELFF,TGCGCCAGCAGCTTGGGGACAGGGCACACCGGGGAGCTGTTTTTT
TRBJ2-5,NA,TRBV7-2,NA,CASSQQETQYF,TGTGCCAGCAGCCAGCAAGAGACCCAGTACTTC
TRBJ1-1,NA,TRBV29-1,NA,CSAGPGGTEAFF,TGCAGCGCCGGCCCCGGAGGCACTGAAGCTTTCTTT
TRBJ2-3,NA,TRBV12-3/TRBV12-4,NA,CASSPGDLRPQYF,TGTGCCAGCAGTCCAGGCGACCTCCGGCCGCAGTATTTT
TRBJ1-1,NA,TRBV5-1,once,CASSLPTLGRNEAFF,TGCGCCAGCAGCTTGCCCACCCTTGGGCGTAATGAAGCTTTCTTT
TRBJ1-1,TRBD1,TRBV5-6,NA,CASSLGQGLILGTEAFF,TGTGCCAGCAGCTTGGGACAGGGGTTGATTTTGGGGACTGAAGCTTTCTTT
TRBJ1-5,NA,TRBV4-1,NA,CASSLEGVSNQPQHF,TGCGCCAGCAGCCTTGAGGGGGTAAGCAATCAGCCCCAGCATTTT
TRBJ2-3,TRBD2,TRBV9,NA,CASSGPLRGGTDTQYF,TGTGCCAGCAGCGGCCCCCTTCGGGGGGGTACTGATACGCAGTATTTT
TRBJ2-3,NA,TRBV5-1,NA,CASSGRIQRGLTDTQYF,TGCGCCAGCAGCGGGAGGATCCAAAGGGGCCTAACAGATACGCAGTATTTT
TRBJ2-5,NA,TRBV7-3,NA,CASSLIPGVNETQYF,TGTGCCAGCAGCTTAATCCCAGGGGTTAATGAGACCCAGTACTTC
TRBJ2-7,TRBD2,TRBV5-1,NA,CASSGTSGLSYEQYF,TGCGCCAGCAGCGGTACTAGCGGATTATCCTACGAGCAGTACTTC
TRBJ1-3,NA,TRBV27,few,CASSLYQGNTIYF,TGTGCCAGCAGTTTATATCAGGGAAACACCATATATTTT
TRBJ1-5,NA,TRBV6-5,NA,CASTGGQISNQPQHF,TGTGCCAGCACCGGAGGACAGATTAGCAATCAGCCCCAGCATTTT
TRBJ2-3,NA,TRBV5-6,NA,CASSGNKGGTDTQYF,TGTGCCAGCAGCGGTAACAAGGGGGGCACAGATACGCAGTATTTT
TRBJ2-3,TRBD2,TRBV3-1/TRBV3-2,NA,CASGFGLGSDTQYF,TGTGCCAGCGGTTTTGGACTAGGTTCAGATACGCAGTATTTT
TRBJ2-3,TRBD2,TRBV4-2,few,CASSQERIVPGLAGGTDTQYF,TGTGCCAGCAGCCAAGAGAGGATCGTTCCTGGACTAGCGGGGGGCACAGATACGCAGTATTTT
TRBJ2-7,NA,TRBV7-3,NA,CASSPNRVEQYF,TGTGCCAGCAGCCCCAACAGGGTCGAGCAGTACTTC
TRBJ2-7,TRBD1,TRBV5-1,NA,CASMGQGPYEQYF,TGCGCCAGCATGGGACAGGGACCCTACGAGCAGTACTTC
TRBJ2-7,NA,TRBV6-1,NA,CASSEEAGTYEQYF,TGTGCCAGCAGTGAAGAGGCAGGGACCTACGAGCAGTACTTC
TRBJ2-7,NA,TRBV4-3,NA,CASSQDWEWGVYEQYF,TGCGCCAGCAGCCAAGATTGGGAGTGGGGGGTATACGAGCAGTACTTC
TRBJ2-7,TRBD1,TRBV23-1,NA,CASSQSPLQGKAYEQYF,TGCGCCAGCAGTCAATCTCCTCTACAGGGGAAAGCCTACGAGCAGTACTTC
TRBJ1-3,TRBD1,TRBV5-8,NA,CASSYGTASGNTIYF,TGTGCCAGCAGCTACGGGACAGCCTCTGGAAACACCATATATTTT